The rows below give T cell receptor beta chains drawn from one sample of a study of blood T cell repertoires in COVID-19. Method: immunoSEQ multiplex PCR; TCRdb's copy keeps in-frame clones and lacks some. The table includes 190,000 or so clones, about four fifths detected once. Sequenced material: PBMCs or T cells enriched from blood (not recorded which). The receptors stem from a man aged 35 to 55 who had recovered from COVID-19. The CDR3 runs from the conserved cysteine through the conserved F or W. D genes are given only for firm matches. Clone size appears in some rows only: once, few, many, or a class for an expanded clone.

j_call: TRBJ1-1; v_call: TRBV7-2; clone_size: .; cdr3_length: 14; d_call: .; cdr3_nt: TGTGCCAGCAGCTTAAATGCGTGGAACACTGAAGCTTTCTTT; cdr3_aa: CASSLNAWNTEAFF
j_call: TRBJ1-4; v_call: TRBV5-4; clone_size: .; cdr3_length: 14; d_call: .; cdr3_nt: TGTGCCAGCAGCTTGGTCGGAGTTGGGGAAAAACTGTTTTTT; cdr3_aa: CASSLVGVGEKLFF
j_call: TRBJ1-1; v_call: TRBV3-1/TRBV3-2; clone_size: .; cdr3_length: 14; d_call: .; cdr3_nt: TGTGCCAGCAGCCAACTGGGCCAGAACACTGAAGCTTTCTTT; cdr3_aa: CASSQLGQNTEAFF
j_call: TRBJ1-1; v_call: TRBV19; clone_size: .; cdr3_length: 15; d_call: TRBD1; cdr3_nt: TGTGCCAGTAGGATAGGGGGCTCCCAGAACACTGAAGCTTTCTTT; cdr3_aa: CASRIGGSQNTEAFF
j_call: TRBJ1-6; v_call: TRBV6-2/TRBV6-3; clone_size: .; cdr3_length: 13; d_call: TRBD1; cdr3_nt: TGTGCCAGCAGTTCCCTCTCCGGGACAGGGCGCCACTTT; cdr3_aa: CASSSLSGTGRHF
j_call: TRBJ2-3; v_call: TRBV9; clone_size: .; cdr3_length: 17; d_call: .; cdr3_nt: TGTGCCAGCAGCCGATCACCCTTCGGCGGGGTGACAGATACGCAGTATTTT; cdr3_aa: CASSRSPFGGVTDTQYF
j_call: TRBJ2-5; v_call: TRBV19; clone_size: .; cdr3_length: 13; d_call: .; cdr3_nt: TGTGCCAGCGGACAGCCTCTTCAAGAGACCCAGTACTTC; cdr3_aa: CASGQPLQETQYF
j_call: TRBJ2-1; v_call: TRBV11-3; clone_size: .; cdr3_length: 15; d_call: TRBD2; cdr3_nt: TGTGCCAGCAGCCGACTAGCGGGTTCCTACAATGAGCAGTTCTTC; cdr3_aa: CASSRLAGSYNEQFF
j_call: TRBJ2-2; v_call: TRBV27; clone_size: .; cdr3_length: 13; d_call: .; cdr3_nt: TGTGCCAGCCACCGGACTCTGACCGGGGAGCTGTTTTTT; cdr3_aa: CASHRTLTGELFF
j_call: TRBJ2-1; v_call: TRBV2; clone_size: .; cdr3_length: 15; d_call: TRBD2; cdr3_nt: TGTGCCAGCAGTAAGCGGGGACTCTCCTACAATGAGCAGTTCTTC; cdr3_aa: CASSKRGLSYNEQFF
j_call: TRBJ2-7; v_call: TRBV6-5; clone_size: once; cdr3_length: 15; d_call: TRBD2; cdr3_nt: TGTGCCAGCAGTCCGACTAGCGGGGAAACCTACGAGCAGTACTTC; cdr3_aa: CASSPTSGETYEQYF
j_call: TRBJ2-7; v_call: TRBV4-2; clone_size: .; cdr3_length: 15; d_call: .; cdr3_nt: TGTGCCAGCAGCCTCGAACCGGGACAAGTGAACGAGCAGTACTTC; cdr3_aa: CASSLEPGQVNEQYF
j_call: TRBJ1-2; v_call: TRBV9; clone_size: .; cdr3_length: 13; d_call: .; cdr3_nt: TGTGCCAGCAGCCCCCGTTTCAGAACTGGCTACACCTTC; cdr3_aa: CASSPRFRTGYTF
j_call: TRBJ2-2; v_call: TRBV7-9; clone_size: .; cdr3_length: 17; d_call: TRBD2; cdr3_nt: TGTGCCAGCATCGGACTAGCGGGAACTACGAACACCGGGGAGCTGTTTTTT; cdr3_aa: CASIGLAGTTNTGELFF
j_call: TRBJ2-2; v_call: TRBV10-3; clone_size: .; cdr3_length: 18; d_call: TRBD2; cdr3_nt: TGTGCCATCAGTATACAACCGGTAGCGGGAGGACCCACCGGGGAGCTGTTTTTT; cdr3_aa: CAISIQPVAGGPTGELFF
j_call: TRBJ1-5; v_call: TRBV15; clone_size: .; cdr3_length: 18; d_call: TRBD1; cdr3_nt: TGTGCCACCAGCAGAGCGCGGACAGGGACCTATAGCAATCAGCCCCAGCATTTT; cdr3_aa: CATSRARTGTYSNQPQHF